By share, the clone carrying this TCR beta chain counts as medium-sized. Its antigen is undetermined. The sample is drawn from a study of HIV-infected patients and healthy controls. Study findings and constraints: Significantly higher mean Gini indices appeared in HIV-infected repertoires, possibly reflecting oligoclonality.

Trimming cost V 0 bases and J 6 bases, with 9 bases left between them. CDR3 length equals 12 residues. Germline values: CDR1 GTSNPN, CDR2 SVGIG (reference sequence). All unsorted peripheral T cells were captured because whole blood was used without fractionation. Reverse transcription used roughly 480 ng RNA and constant-region primers for alpha and beta. Alpha and beta chain libraries were made separately by chain-specific third strand synthesis with multiplexing indices. MiXCR, run by TCRdb on the 5' RACE reads, gives a single entry per CDR3 protein. The data show roughly 10,000 distinct CDR3 sequences, around 5.2% seen once.

The receptor was derived from an adult with HIV infection. The rearrangement uses TRBV30 and TRBJ2-7; tentatively, D is TRBD2 (7 bases). The specimen was blood, collected before antiretroviral therapy. CDR3 nucleotide sequence: TGTGCCTGGAGTGTAGGGGGGGCCGAGCAGTACTTC. Translated: CAWSVGGAEQYF.